These T cell receptor beta chains were read from a single sample in a study of patients and donors after allogeneic stem cell transplantation. TCRdb re-analysed the RT-PCR reads in MiXCR, keeping a single row per CDR3 protein. Found here are about 160,000 distinct CDR3 sequences, approximately 28% of them singletons; the top ten hold roughly 3.2%. Sequencing input: blood, either unsorted or a sorted T cell fraction (not recorded which). These receptor sequences come from a human donor who was either an allogeneic HSCT recipient or a stem cell or donor lymphocyte infusion donor (not recorded which). It is not recorded whose cells these are; they may come from a transplant donor. CDR3s include the opening cysteine and the closing phenylalanine or tryptophan. The order of the fields is D gene, V gene, J gene, clone size, CDR3 DNA, CDR3 protein. A D gene is named only where the DNA matches it firmly. Size tells how often a clone was seen (once, few, many) or the class of an expanded clone, and some rows leave it out.

D gene: .
V gene: TRBV7-9
J gene: TRBJ1-1
clone size: many
CDR3 DNA: TGTGCCAGCAGCAACCCTGACCGGAACACTGAAGCTTTCTTT
CDR3 protein: CASSNPDRNTEAFF

D gene: .
V gene: TRBV4-2
J gene: TRBJ2-5
clone size: .
CDR3 DNA: TGTGCCAGCAGCCAAGAGAGAATGGCGGCGGTAGAGACCCAGTACTTC
CDR3 protein: CASSQERMAAVETQYF

D gene: .
V gene: TRBV4-1
J gene: TRBJ2-1
clone size: .
CDR3 DNA: TGCGCCAGCACCCAGGGGGGAGGGACCTACAATGAGCAGTTCTTC
CDR3 protein: CASTQGGGTYNEQFF

D gene: .
V gene: TRBV12-3/TRBV12-4
J gene: TRBJ1-4
clone size: many
CDR3 DNA: TGTGCCAGCAGTTCGAATAATGAAAAACTGTTTTTT
CDR3 protein: CASSSNNEKLFF

D gene: .
V gene: TRBV20-1
J gene: TRBJ2-7
clone size: .
CDR3 DNA: TGCAGTGCTTGCCCCCGACACCGCTACGAGCAGTACTTC
CDR3 protein: CSACPRHRYEQYF

D gene: .
V gene: TRBV19
J gene: TRBJ1-5
clone size: few
CDR3 DNA: TGTGCCAGTAGTATAGTGAACAATCAGCCCCAGCATTTT
CDR3 protein: CASSIVNNQPQHF

D gene: .
V gene: TRBV5-1
J gene: TRBJ2-3
clone size: once
CDR3 DNA: TGCGCCAGCAGGAGGGATTCAGATACGCAGTATTTT
CDR3 protein: CASRRDSDTQYF

D gene: .
V gene: TRBV12-3/TRBV12-4
J gene: TRBJ1-3
clone size: many
CDR3 DNA: TGTGCCAGCCGATACACAGCCGGGGGAAACACCATATATTTT
CDR3 protein: CASRYTAGGNTIYF

D gene: .
V gene: TRBV10-3
J gene: TRBJ2-5
clone size: .
CDR3 DNA: TGTGCCATCAGTGAGACCCAGGAGCAAGAGACCCAGTACTTC
CDR3 protein: CAISETQEQETQYF

D gene: .
V gene: TRBV7-2
J gene: TRBJ1-1
clone size: .
CDR3 DNA: TGTGCCAGCAGCTCGACAGCTTTAGAAGCTTTCTTT
CDR3 protein: CASSSTALEAFF

D gene: .
V gene: TRBV18
J gene: TRBJ1-2
clone size: many
CDR3 DNA: TGTGCCAGCTCACCACAAGGGGCCTATGGCTACACCTTC
CDR3 protein: CASSPQGAYGYTF

D gene: TRBD1
V gene: TRBV25-1
J gene: TRBJ2-7
clone size: .
CDR3 DNA: TGTGCCAGCAGTGACTCGGGACAGGGAATCTACGAGCAGTACTTC
CDR3 protein: CASSDSGQGIYEQYF

D gene: .
V gene: TRBV27
J gene: TRBJ2-1
clone size: few
CDR3 DNA: TGTGCCAGCTCCCTAGGGAGTGAGCAGTTCTTC
CDR3 protein: CASSLGSEQFF

D gene: TRBD1
V gene: TRBV6-2/TRBV6-3
J gene: TRBJ2-7
clone size: .
CDR3 DNA: TGTGCCAGCAGTTACCCGGGGACAGGTCCTCAGCAGTACTTC
CDR3 protein: CASSYPGTGPQQYF

D gene: .
V gene: TRBV12-3/TRBV12-4
J gene: TRBJ1-1
clone size: .
CDR3 DNA: TGTGCCAGCAGTTTAGGGGTAGGGCAGAACACTGAAGCTTTCTTT
CDR3 protein: CASSLGVGQNTEAFF

D gene: .
V gene: TRBV7-2
J gene: TRBJ1-1
clone size: .
CDR3 DNA: TGTGCCAGCAGCTTACCCCCCAAAGGGGGGAACACTGAAGCTTTCTTT
CDR3 protein: CASSLPPKGGNTEAFF

D gene: .
V gene: TRBV6-2/TRBV6-3
J gene: TRBJ2-5
clone size: .
CDR3 DNA: TGTGCCAGCAGCTCCGCGACCCGGACCCAGTACTTC
CDR3 protein: CASSSATRTQYF

D gene: TRBD1
V gene: TRBV20-1
J gene: TRBJ1-4
clone size: .
CDR3 DNA: TGCAGTGCGCGGGACAGGGCTAATGAAAAACTGTTTTTT
CDR3 protein: CSARDRANEKLFF

D gene: TRBD2
V gene: TRBV5-6
J gene: TRBJ2-7
clone size: .
CDR3 DNA: TGTGCCAGCAGCCTTCCTCCGGGACTATTCTACGAGCAGTACTTC
CDR3 protein: CASSLPPGLFYEQYF

D gene: .
V gene: TRBV25-1
J gene: TRBJ1-2
clone size: many
CDR3 DNA: TGTGCCAGCAGTGACCCCAGACAGCGTAACTATGGCTACACCTTC
CDR3 protein: CASSDPRQRNYGYTF

D gene: TRBD1
V gene: TRBV4-2
J gene: TRBJ1-1
clone size: few
CDR3 DNA: TGTGCCAGCAGCCAGCCTGCCGGGACAGGGGAGAACACTGAAGCTTTCTTT
CDR3 protein: CASSQPAGTGENTEAFF

D gene: .
V gene: TRBV6-2/TRBV6-3
J gene: TRBJ2-2
clone size: .
CDR3 DNA: TGTGCCAGCAGTTACCCCCGGGATTCGAACACCGGGGAGCTGTTTTTT
CDR3 protein: CASSYPRDSNTGELFF

D gene: .
V gene: TRBV4-3
J gene: TRBJ2-7
clone size: few
CDR3 DNA: TGCGCCAGCAGCCAAGCTTTAGGGTTATCCTACGAGCAGTACTTC
CDR3 protein: CASSQALGLSYEQYF

D gene: .
V gene: TRBV6-2/TRBV6-3
J gene: TRBJ2-1
clone size: many
CDR3 DNA: TGTGCCAGCAGTTACTTTCCCAATGAGCAGTTCTTC
CDR3 protein: CASSYFPNEQFF

D gene: .
V gene: TRBV10-3
J gene: TRBJ2-1
clone size: .
CDR3 DNA: TGTGCCACCCGAAGTTACAATGAGCAGTTCTTC
CDR3 protein: CATRSYNEQFF